This T cell receptor (beta chain) was observed in a study of T cells after posttransplantation cyclophosphamide. Control samples came 1 year after myeloablative marrow transplants with methotrexate plus calcineurin inhibitor. Profiling relied on immunoSEQ multiplex PCR, and the TCRdb table lists in-frame clones only, not all of them. In the table there are roughly 20,000 clones, 89% of which are singletons. The CDR3 sequence is 19 residues long. The germline V gene has CDR1 SGDLS and CDR2 YYNGEE. Trimming took 4 bases from V and 4 from J; bases not matched to a gene: 20. The receptor was derived from a female patient aged 50-59 years who received an allogeneic stem cell transplant from an unrelated donor, was CMV-positive, and had chronic GVHD only. A subset of T cells may come from the graft donor. The material sequenced was PBMCs, taken after an allogeneic stem cell transplant with a calcineurin inhibitor and methotrexate. V gene TRBV9 combines with J gene TRBJ1-1; 9 bases match TRBD1. The CDR3 DNA sequence: TGTGCCAGCAGCCCCGATCCTCCCGGGACAGGGCGGCTGACCACTGAAGCTTTCTTT. Protein product: CASSPDPPGTGRLTTEAFF.